The 19 T cell receptor beta chains in this list originate from one sample, sequenced in a study of blood T cells in healthy people across ages. A second PCR, run for about 7 to 12 cycles, used a sample-barcoded 5' primer plus a J-beta primer mix. A single record per CDR3 protein comes from TCRdb applying MiXCR to the 5' RACE reads. The sample yields about 780,000 distinct CDR3 sequences, 46% seen once. The sequenced material came from blood. These receptors came from an elderly man in good health.

V usage is TRBV27 and J usage is TRBJ1-2, with D possibly being TRBD1 (5 bases). The CDR3 spans 11 residues. Trimming removed 6 bases at V and 12 bases at J, with 14 bases between. The germline V gene has CDR1 MNHEY and CDR2 SMNVEV (reference sequence). The CDR3 spells CASRPSWGHTF. CDR3 in DNA: TGTGCCAGCAGGCCAAGTTGGGGCCACACCTTC.

The chain recombines TRBV7-2 with TRBJ2-4; TRBD1 matches 9 bases. Germline V gene data show CDR1 as SGHTA and CDR2 as FQGNSA. The CDR3 consists of 13 residues. V was pared by 6 bases and J by 9 bases, with 6 bases of the junction left unmatched. CDR3 protein: CASRNTGGGIQYF. The CDR3, as DNA: TGTGCCAGCAGAAACACAGGGGGCGGCATTCAGTACTTC.

This clonotype was counted only a few times. The chain is built from TRBV29-1 and TRBJ2-5; 10 bases are a match to TRBD1. J was trimmed by 11 bases and V by 5 bases; bases with no gene match: 11. This CDR3 region has 13 residues. Germline loops: CDR1 SQVTM, CDR2 ANQGSEA. The CDR3 spells CSVRTGGKNEQYF. For the CDR3, the DNA is TGCAGCGTTAGGACAGGGGGTAAAAATGAGCAGTACTTC.

J is TRBJ2-1 and V is TRBV5-1, with 8 nucleotides matching TRBD2. CDR3 length equals 17 residues. With V trimmed by 4 bases and J by 3 bases, 12 bases remained unmatched. Germline V CDR1 and CDR2: SGHRS, YFSETQ. The CDR3 protein is CASSPYEAGVDYNEQFF. In DNA form, the CDR3 reads TGCGCCAGCAGCCCTTATGAAGCGGGAGTGGACTACAATGAGCAGTTCTTC.

This clonotype was observed many times. J is TRBJ2-5 and V is TRBV10-3; 14 nucleotides align to TRBD2. CDR3 length equals 16 residues. Looked up from germline, CDR1 is ENHRY and CDR2 is SYGVKD. J was trimmed by 7 bases and V by 6 bases; bases with no gene match: 10. CDR3 residues: CAIRPGTSGSIGTQYF. CDR3 DNA sequence: TGTGCCATCAGACCTGGGACTAGCGGGAGTATTGGGACCCAGTACTTC.

This sequence joins TRBV7-9 and TRBJ2-1, with D possibly matching TRBD2 (6 bases). CDR3 length: 13 residues. Trimming pared 4 bases from V and 6 bases from J, leaving 10 bases between. Germline V gene data show CDR1 as SEHNR and CDR2 as FQNEAQ (reference sequence). The CDR3 region has the DNA TGTGCCAGCAGCTCCGGGAGTTCCAATGAGCAGTTCTTC. Encoded protein: CASSSGSSNEQFF.

The chain recombines TRBV2 with TRBJ1-4; no firm D call. The germline V gene has CDR1 SNHLY and CDR2 FYNNEI. The CDR3 runs 13 residues. With 7 bases removed from V and 8 bases from J, the gap between germline ends came to 14 bases. CDR3 bases: TGTGCCAGCACCCTAGTCTGGACCGAAAAACTGTTTTTT. It encodes CASTLVWTEKLFF.

The chain combines TRBV20-1 with TRBJ2-7, with 8 bases identical to TRBD2. V dropped 3 bases and J dropped 1; count of bases not matched to a gene: 5. The germline V gene has CDR1 DFQATT and CDR2 SNEGSKA (reference sequence). This CDR3 is built from 14 residues. CDR3 DNA: TGCAGTGCTAGGTCGGGACTAGGATCCTACGAGCAGTACTTC. Translation gives CSARSGLGSYEQYF.

Note on this clonotype: A much bigger clone sits one base away, suggesting this may be a read error. DNA of the CDR3: TGCAGCGTTGAAGGAGTGGGGACAGGGGCCTACAAGCAGTACTTC. It is translated as CSVEGVGTGAYKQYF. V usage is TRBV29-1 and J usage is TRBJ2-5; 10 nucleotides match TRBD1. Trimming cost V 1 base and J 11 bases; bases outside gene matches: 13. The CDR3 is made up of 15 amino acids. Germline V gene data show CDR1 as SQVTM and CDR2 as ANQGSEA.

The chain employs TRBV4-2 and TRBJ2-3; 10 bases are shared with TRBD2. Germline CDR1 is LGHNA and CDR2 is YNFKEQ. The V gene end was trimmed by 0 bases and the J gene end by 6 bases; junction bases not matched to a gene: 6. The CDR3 consists of 16 residues. The CDR3: CASSQEAASGSDTQYF. The CDR3 DNA is TGTGCCAGCAGCCAAGAAGCCGCTAGCGGGAGTGATACGCAGTATTTT.

At least ten counts were recorded for this clonotype. One end of the junction is discordant with germline, which a read error may explain. The J gene is TRBJ2-5, the V gene TRBV5-1; unclear D gene. CDR1 SGHRS and CDR2 YFSETQ come from the germline V gene. This CDR3 has 11 residues. CDR3 in amino acids: CASSLSETQYF. The CDR3 region has the DNA TGTGCCAGCAGTCTTAGCGAGACCCAGTACTTC.

J is TRBJ2-5 and V is TRBV5-1, with 8 bases that match TRBD1. The J call is in doubt because the DNA end fits TRBJ2-7 better. The CDR3 has 15 amino acids. Germline V lookup: CDR1 SGHRS, CDR2 YFSETQ. The CDR3 DNA follows: TGCGCCAGCAGCTTGCTCTCAGGGGGCCCTCACGAGCAGTACTTC. It is translated as CASSLLSGGPHEQYF.

The DNA of the CDR3 is TGTGCCACCAGTGCTTTAGACAGCACAGATACGCAGTATTTT. Its translation: CATSALDSTDTQYF. The V and J genes are TRBV24-1 and TRBJ2-3; D is unresolved. Germline V CDR1 and CDR2: KGHDR, SFDVKD. There are 14 residues in the CDR3. Between the trimmed V and J ends, which lost 5 bases and 0 bases, there was a span of 8 bases.

This clonotype was seen ten or more times. V usage is TRBV7-2 and J usage is TRBJ2-1; 13 bases align to TRBD2. This CDR3 spans 15 amino acids. J lost 8 bases, V lost 4 bases, and 5 bases had no gene match. Germline lookup yields CDR1 SGHTA and CDR2 FQGNSA. The CDR3 sequence is CASSWTSGRFDEQFF. The DNA for the CDR3 is TGTGCCAGCAGCTGGACTAGCGGGAGATTTGATGAGCAGTTCTTC.

The sample holds many counts of this clonotype. The V and J genes are TRBV7-9 and TRBJ2-7, with D perhaps matching TRBD1 (6 bases). The V gene's germline CDR1 is SEHNR and CDR2 FQNEAQ (reference sequence). Trimming removed 6 bases from V and 4 bases from J, with 10 bases in between. This CDR3 spans 12 amino acids. The CDR3: CASSRTGYEQYF. The CDR3 DNA reads TGTGCCAGCAGTCGTACAGGGTACGAGCAGTACTTC.

This chain uses TRBV24-1 with TRBJ2-1; 12 bases agree with TRBD2. Germline CDR1 reads KGHDR; CDR2 reads SFDVKD. The CDR3 spans 15 residues. V lost 5 bases to trimming and J lost 7 bases; unmatched junction nucleotides: 5. CDR3 loop: CATSVGLAGINEQFF. CDR3 nucleotide sequence: TGTGCCACCAGTGTAGGACTAGCGGGGATTAATGAGCAGTTCTTC.

The chain employs TRBV4-1 and TRBJ2-7; TRBD1 might be the D (5 bases). The CDR3 length is 13 residues. Per the germline V gene, CDR1 is MGHRA and CDR2 is YSYEKL. Trimming removed 4 bases from V and 3 bases from J, with 10 bases in between. The CDR3 DNA is TGCGCCAGCAGCCGCGGACACAGCTACGAGCAGTACTTC. Protein sequence: CASSRGHSYEQYF.

This clonotype was seen more than once but under ten times. The chain uses TRBV15 and TRBJ2-4, with D possibly being TRBD1 (5 bases). Germline V CDR1 and CDR2: LNHNV, YYDKDF (reference sequence). Trimming took off 3 bases at V and 6 bases at J, with 12 bases between the two ends. The CDR3 is made up of 14 amino acids. The CDR3 sequence: CATSRAGLGNIQYF. The CDR3 coding sequence is TGTGCCACCAGCAGGGCAGGGCTGGGAAACATTCAGTACTTC.

This clonotype turned up a few times. This rearrangement joins TRBV9 to TRBJ1-1; no clear D gene. The germline V and J ends were trimmed by 0 bases and 1 base, with 7 bases remaining between them. Germline V gene lookup returns CDR1 SGDLS and CDR2 YYNGEE. CDR3 length equals 14 residues. DNA of the CDR3: TGTGCCAGCAGCGTAGAACGAAGGAACACTGAAGCTTTCTTT. Translating it yields CASSVERRNTEAFF.